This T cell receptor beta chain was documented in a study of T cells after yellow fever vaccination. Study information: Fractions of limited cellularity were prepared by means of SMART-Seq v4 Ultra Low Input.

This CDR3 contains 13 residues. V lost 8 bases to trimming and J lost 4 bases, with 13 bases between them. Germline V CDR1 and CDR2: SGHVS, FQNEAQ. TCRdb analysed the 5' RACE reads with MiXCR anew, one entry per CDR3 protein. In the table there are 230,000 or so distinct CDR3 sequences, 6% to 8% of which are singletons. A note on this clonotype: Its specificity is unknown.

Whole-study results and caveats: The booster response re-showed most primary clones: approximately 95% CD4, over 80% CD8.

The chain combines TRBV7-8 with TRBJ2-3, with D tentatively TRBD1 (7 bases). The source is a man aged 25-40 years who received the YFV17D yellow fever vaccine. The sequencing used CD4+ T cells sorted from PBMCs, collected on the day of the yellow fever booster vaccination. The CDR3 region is CASGGGRADTQYF. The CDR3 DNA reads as TGTGCCAGCGGAGGGGGCCGGGCAGATACGCAGTATTTT.